Listed here are 10 T cell receptor beta chains from one sample, sequenced in a study of blood T cell repertoires in COVID-19. Profiled with immunoSEQ multiplex PCR; TCRdb holds only in-frame clones, not every one. This sample yields some 260,000 clones, of which approximately 77% are seen a single time; around 2.9% belongs to the top ten. Sequenced: peripheral blood. The receptors shown here come from a woman between 18 and 29 years old with acute or convalescent COVID-19.

The chain uses TRBV10-3 and TRBJ2-7, with 8 bases identical to TRBD2. With 2 bases clipped from V and 5 bases from J, the junction kept 5 bases outside the gene matches. This CDR3 is built from 14 residues. Germline assignment: CDR1 ENHRY and CDR2 SYGVKD. The DNA of the CDR3 is TGTGCCATCAGTGAGCCCGGACTAGCCCACGAGCAGTACTTC. Protein sequence: CAISEPGLAHEQYF.

The chain uses TRBV19 and TRBJ1-6; a weak D match, TRBD1 (6 bases). V was cut by 6 bases and J by 7 bases, with 16 bases left in between. The CDR3 spans 15 residues. Germline CDR1 LNHDA, CDR2 SQIVND (reference sequence). CDR3 DNA sequence: TGTGCCAGTAGGGCATACAGGGTCGCGAATTCACCCCTCCACTTT. This codes for CASRAYRVANSPLHF.

This rearrangement joins TRBV6-2 or TRBV6-3 to TRBJ2-7, with 10 positions matching TRBD2. The trim removed 4 bases at V and 7 bases at J, leaving 10 bases unmatched. CDR1 is MNHEY and CDR2 is SVGEGT in the germline V gene. This CDR3 is 15 amino acids long. The CDR3 here is CASSFPRTSGWEQYF. CDR3 bases: TGTGCCAGCAGTTTCCCGCGGACTAGCGGTTGGGAGCAGTACTTC.

The V gene is TRBV6-5, the J gene TRBJ1-2; 10 positions agree with TRBD1. Germline CDR1 and CDR2: MNHEY and SVGAGI. CDR3 size: 16 residues. J lost 7 bases, V lost 4 bases, and 12 bases had no gene match. The chain's CDR3 is CASSFSGQGIRSGYTF. As DNA, the CDR3 is TGTGCCAGCAGTTTCTCGGGACAGGGGATTCGGTCTGGCTACACCTTC.

Only a few counts were recorded for this clone. The chain links TRBV5-8 to TRBJ1-4; D is perhaps TRBD1 (5 bases). V was pared by 4 bases and J by 4 bases, with 11 bases between. The CDR3 is made up of 14 amino acids. CDR1 is SGHTS and CDR2 is YDEGEE in the germline V gene. The CDR3 DNA reads TGTGCCAGCAGCACGGGGGTGCTTAATGAAAAACTGTTTTTT. It translates to CASSTGVLNEKLFF.

This chain connects TRBV7-3 to TRBJ1-6, with 7 nucleotides matching TRBD1. CDR1 is SGHTA, CDR2 FQGTGA, per germline. The J segment lost 6 bases and the V segment lost 5 bases, leaving 7 bases of the junction unmatched. The CDR3 has 15 amino acids. CDR3 sequence (DNA): TGTGCCAGCAGCCAAGGGACAGCCGCTAATTCACCCCTCCACTTT. Its translation is CASSQGTAANSPLHF.

The DNA of the CDR3 is TGTGCCAGCAGCCGACAGGGACGGACAACCTACGAGCAGTACTTC. Its translation: CASSRQGRTTYEQYF. The chain uses TRBV3-1 (or the pseudogene TRBV3-2) and TRBJ2-7; TRBD1 aligns across 7 bases. The J segment lost 2 bases and the V segment lost 4 bases, leaving 8 bases of the junction unmatched. This CDR3 is 15 amino acids long. CDR1 is LGHDT and CDR2 is YNNKEL in the germline V gene (reference sequence).

This chain links TRBV6-4 with TRBJ2-1, with 9 bases aligning to TRBD2. The CDR3 runs to 15 residues. Germline V gene data show CDR1 as MRHNA and CDR2 as SNTAGT. With V trimmed by 3 bases and J by 6 bases, 6 bases remained unmatched. CDR3 residues: CASSEGLAGVNEQFF. Written as DNA, the CDR3 is TGTGCCAGCAGTGAGGGGTTAGCGGGAGTCAATGAGCAGTTCTTC.

The rearrangement joins TRBV21-1 to TRBJ2-2; TRBD2, the table's D call, lacks a check against the DNA. TRBV21-1 is deemed a pseudogene. The CDR3 loop spans 20 amino acids. The CDR3 bases are TGTGCCAGCAGCCCCCCGGGACTAGCGGGAGGCTCAACGAACACCGGGGAGCTGTTTTTT. Translating gives CASSPPGLAGGSTNTGELFF.

This chain connects TRBV7-3 to TRBJ2-3; TRBD2 is a possible D gene (5 bases). The ends were cut back, 3 bases at V and 2 bases at J, with 15 bases in the middle. The CDR3 spans 16 residues. In germline, CDR1 is SGHTA, CDR2 FQGTGA. The CDR3 is CASSFAPILDTDTQYF. The CDR3 nucleotides read TGTGCCAGCAGCTTCGCCCCCATACTAGACACAGATACGCAGTATTTT.